This T cell receptor (beta chain) was captured in a study of blood T cell repertoires in COVID-19 (dated by TCRdb to the early 2020s). About the full investigation: Samples covering the acute and convalescent phases of COVID-19 were provided by collaborators in the United States, Italy and Spain. The material from the prospective study consisted of cDNA or gDNA derived from T cells, B-cell-depleted T cells, or PBMCs. Deeply sampled blood TCRbeta repertoires from subjects exposed to, actively infected with, or recovered from COVID-19 were included in the dataset. A freely available public database, intended as a resource for researchers studying the immune response to SARS-CoV-2, is where the repertoires were released. The samples were drawn from two sources: the first 160 participants of the ongoing ImmuneRACE study, and fewer than 1,500 subjects contributed by 6 global collaborators. Sample metadata almost always included a de-identified subject ID, COVID-19 status, age in years and sex. Where HLA class I and class II types were available, the types were taken from metadata supplied by the sample provider, not from assay-based typing.

A note on this clone: The target of this receptor is not known. Base qualities are missing; no much larger clone stands one base away.

In the prospective study, participants were about 18 to 90 years old, resided in approximately 25 geographic areas of the United States, and were enrolled through a virtual design. To assign participants to cohorts, the prospective study relied on clinical history that participants themselves reported in a screening survey and a study questionnaire. For ImmuneRACE Cohort 3, a participant was defined as recovered based on two consecutive negative NP/OP PCR tests, clearance by a healthcare professional, or resolution of symptoms. In the prospective study, whole blood, serum and a nasopharyngeal or oropharyngeal swab were collected from each participant by mobile phlebotomists. Prospective study participants could optionally give additional blood draws and questionnaires over an approximately 2-month period. Blood samples from the prospective study were shipped frozen or at room temperature prior to DNA extraction.

The immunoSEQ Assay, a bias-controlled multiplex PCR, was used to amplify TCRbeta CDR3 regions from genomic DNA. Per the original workflow: Nucleated cell counts per sample were estimated from amplification of reference gene primers within the assay. To quantify the absolute abundance of each unique TCRbeta CDR3 rearrangement, sequence reads were collapsed and filtered. For each sample, productive Simpson clonality was calculated by taking the square root of Simpson's diversity index across productive rearrangements. TCRdb holds this immuneACCESS table with in-frame rearrangements only. Some clones are missing; in checked studies, unresolved V genes explain under half, and the rest has no known cause. That table supplies the V and J calls and clone size; D and trimming were determined from the DNA. In this sample the table shows more than 200,000 clones, over 75% of which occur a single time. 1.5% to 2% of the sample lies in the top ten.

V is pruned by 5 bases and J by 7 bases, leaving 10 bases of the junction without a gene match. From the germline V gene, CDR1 is SGHTA and CDR2 is FQGNSA. Measured from the cysteine to the phenylalanine, the CDR3 is 14 residues long. Just the 42-base CDR3 DNA is kept, in frame starting at base 1. Broader findings and caveats from the paper: The quantity of clinical and demographic metadata differed by source and by participant and was supplied without curation.

What was sequenced was PBMCs or T cells enriched from blood (not recorded which). Recombination linked TRBV7-2 to TRBJ2-7, with 8 junctional bases fitting TRBD1. The TCR originated in a man between 35 and 55 years old who had recovered from COVID-19. The CDR3 here reads CASSLMQGAEEQYF. At the DNA level, the sequence is TGTGCCAGCAGCCTGATGCAGGGGGCTGAGGAGCAGTACTTC.